A single sample gave rise to the 12 T cell receptor beta chains below, sequenced in a study of response to subunit inactivated influenza vaccine. TCRdb independently ran MiXCR on the RT-PCR reads; one entry per CDR3 protein. This table has some 150,000 distinct CDR3 sequences, more than 10% appearing once. The sample also formed part of further work on T cells expressing NK-cell markers. This second report adds: TCR beta cDNA was made by 5'RACE template switching with UMIs.

This specimen consisted of CD8+ T cells sorted from PBMCs, obtained roughly 12 days after vaccination. All receptors come from a man aged 50 to 60 who received an inactivated influenza vaccine.

CDR3 DNA: TGCAGTGTTGCGCCACTAGTGACGGGGACCCCCTACGAGCAGTACTTC. Translated: CSVAPLVTGTPYEQYF. V is TRBV20-1 and J is TRBJ2-7; D assignment may be TRBD1 or TRBD2 (5 bases each). Trimming left V 7 bases short and J 2 bases short, with 24 bases between. CDR3 length: 16 amino acids. CDR1 DFQATT and CDR2 SNEGSKA come from the germline V gene (reference sequence).

The chain carries TRBV3-1 and TRBJ2-5; 9 bases fit TRBD2. The trim removed 4 bases at V and 0 bases at J, leaving 6 bases unmatched. The CDR3 is made up of 16 amino acids. The V gene's germline CDR1 is LGHDT and CDR2 YNNKEL (reference sequence). CDR3 residues: CASSPGLAKYQETQYF. CDR3 nucleotide sequence: TGTGCCAGCAGCCCGGGACTAGCCAAGTACCAAGAGACCCAGTACTTC.

This clonotype was recorded at least ten times. The chain couples TRBV4-3 to TRBJ1-1, with a possible D match to TRBD1 (6 bases). Germline lookup yields CDR1 LGHNA and CDR2 YSLEER. Trimming pared 0 bases from V and 7 bases from J, leaving 15 bases between. The CDR3 consists of 15 residues. The CDR3 reads CASSQDGTGFGEAFF. For the CDR3, the DNA is TGCGCCAGCAGCCAAGACGGAACAGGGTTTGGTGAAGCTTTCTTT.

The V and J genes are TRBV28 and TRBJ2-5; D gene ambiguous. The CDR3 is made up of 14 amino acids. Germline lookup yields CDR1 MDHEN and CDR2 SYDVKM. Trimming took off 2 bases at V and 2 bases at J, with 9 bases between the two ends. The CDR3 loop reads CASSLNTVQETQYF. The CDR3 DNA is TGTGCCAGCAGTTTAAACACCGTTCAAGAGACCCAGTACTTC.

A few counts support this clonotype. This rearrangement joins TRBV20-1 to TRBJ1-5, with TRBD1 as a possible D gene (6 bases). The CDR3 is made up of 14 amino acids. Trimming took off 6 bases at V and 2 bases at J, with 14 bases between the two ends. From germline, CDR1 is DFQATT and CDR2 SNEGSKA (reference sequence). The CDR3 here is CSAATGFGNQPQHF. The CDR3 DNA reads as TGCAGTGCGGCCACAGGGTTTGGCAATCAGCCCCAGCATTTT.

There are a few counts of this clonotype. V is TRBV20-1 and J is TRBJ2-3; 7 nucleotides match TRBD2. The CDR3 contains 16 residues. In germline, CDR1 is DFQATT, CDR2 SNEGSKA (reference sequence). Trimming removed 5 bases from V and 2 bases from J; junction bases left unmatched: 13. CDR3 nucleotide sequence: TGCAGTGCTGGAGGGCTAGCGGCAATTACCACAGATACGCAGTATTTT. It specifies CSAGGLAAITTDTQYF.

The chain combines TRBV5-1 with TRBJ1-2; 8 bases match TRBD1. J gave up 3 bases and V 4 bases, and 5 bases lay outside the gene matches. Germline V gene data show CDR1 as SGHRS and CDR2 as YFSETQ. This CDR3 has 14 amino acids. CDR3 amino acids: CASSPTGDHYGYTF. The CDR3 DNA sequence: TGCGCCAGCAGCCCGACAGGGGACCACTATGGCTACACCTTC.

This clonotype appeared a few times. V usage is TRBV5-1 and J usage is TRBJ2-2; maybe TRBD1 (5 bases). Trimming took 4 bases from V and 0 from J, leaving 10 bases between them. Germline-derived CDR1 and CDR2 are SGHRS and YFSETQ. The CDR3 runs 15 residues. Here the CDR3 reads CASSGTGANTGELFF. Here the CDR3 DNA reads TGCGCCAGCAGCGGAACAGGCGCGAACACCGGGGAGCTGTTTTTT.

The chain uses TRBV20-1 and TRBJ2-7; TRBD1 or TRBD2 may be the D gene (5 bases each). CDR3 size: 14 residues. Trimming took 3 bases from V and 3 from J, leaving 15 bases between them. Germline V gives CDR1 DFQATT, CDR2 SNEGSKA (reference sequence). The CDR3 coding sequence is TGCAGTGCTAGGGTTGCCGGGGCTTACTACGAGCAGTACTTC. Encoded protein: CSARVAGAYYEQYF.

Only a few counts were recorded for this clonotype. The rearrangement uses TRBV20-1 and TRBJ2-7; no clear D. V was pared by 3 bases and J by 3 bases, with 9 bases between. Germline-derived CDR1 and CDR2 are DFQATT and SNEGSKA (reference sequence). The CDR3 sequence is 12 residues long. CDR3 sequence (DNA): TGCAGTGCTAGGACGGGTCTCTACGAGCAGTACTTC. It yields the protein CSARTGLYEQYF.

This clonotype has only a few counts. The chain employs TRBV28 and TRBJ1-1; 8 bases fit TRBD1. Germline-derived CDR1 and CDR2 are MDHEN and SYDVKM. CDR3 size: 16 residues. With 6 bases clipped from V and 1 base from J, the junction kept 10 bases outside the gene matches. The CDR3 loop reads CASSRGKQGGNTEAFF. As DNA, the CDR3 is TGTGCCAGCAGCCGAGGCAAACAGGGGGGGAACACTGAAGCTTTCTTT.

This clonotype was seen many times. The chain joins TRBV28 to TRBJ2-3; 11 positions agree with TRBD1. Looked up from germline, CDR1 is MDHEN and CDR2 is SYDVKM. V dropped 7 bases and J dropped 7; count of bases not matched to a gene: 10. CDR3 size: 15 residues. The CDR3 loop reads CASNSEGQGVYTQYF. The CDR3, as DNA: TGTGCCAGCAACTCGGAGGGACAGGGGGTTTATACGCAGTATTTT.